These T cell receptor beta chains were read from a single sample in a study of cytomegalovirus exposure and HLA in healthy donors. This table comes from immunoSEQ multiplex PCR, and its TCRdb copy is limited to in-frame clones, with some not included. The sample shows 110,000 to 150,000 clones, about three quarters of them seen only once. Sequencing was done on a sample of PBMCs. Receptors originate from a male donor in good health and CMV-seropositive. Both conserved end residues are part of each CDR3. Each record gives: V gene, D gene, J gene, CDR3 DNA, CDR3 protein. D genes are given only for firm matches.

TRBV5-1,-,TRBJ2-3,TGCGCCAGCAGCTTAAGCTTTGGGCGGGGCACAGATACGCAGTATTTT,CASSLSFGRGTDTQYF
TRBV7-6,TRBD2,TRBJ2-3,TGTGCCAGCAGGAAAGCGGGGGGGCACGGCACAGATACGCAGTATTTT,CASRKAGGHGTDTQYF
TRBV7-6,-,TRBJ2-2,TGTGCCAGCAGCCCGCGGGGCAGGGGGATGAACACCGGGGAGCTGTTTTTT,CASSPRGRGMNTGELFF
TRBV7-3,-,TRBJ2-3,TGTGCCAGCAGCTTAAGGGGGCAGGACACAGATACGCAGTATTTT,CASSLRGQDTDTQYF
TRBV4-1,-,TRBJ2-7,TGCGCCAGCAGCCAAAACACCTACGAGCAGTACTTC,CASSQNTYEQYF
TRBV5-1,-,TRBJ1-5,TGCGCCAGCAGCTTGGTAGCGGGGCCGGAGCAGCCCCAGCATTTT,CASSLVAGPEQPQHF
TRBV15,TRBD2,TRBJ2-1,TGTGCCACCCGTGATGAACTAGCGGGAGTGGTTGGCTCCTACAATGAGCAGTTCTTC,CATRDELAGVVGSYNEQFF
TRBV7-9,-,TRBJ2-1,TGTGCCAGCTGGCAGGCAGCAAAGAGTGGTGAGCAGTTCTTC,CASWQAAKSGEQFF
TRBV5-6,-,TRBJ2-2,TGTGCCAGCAGCTTGGGACTAGGCACCGGGGAGCTGTTTTTT,CASSLGLGTGELFF
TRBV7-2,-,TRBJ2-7,TGTGCCAGCAGCTCTGCGGGGTACTACGAGCAGTACTTC,CASSSAGYYEQYF